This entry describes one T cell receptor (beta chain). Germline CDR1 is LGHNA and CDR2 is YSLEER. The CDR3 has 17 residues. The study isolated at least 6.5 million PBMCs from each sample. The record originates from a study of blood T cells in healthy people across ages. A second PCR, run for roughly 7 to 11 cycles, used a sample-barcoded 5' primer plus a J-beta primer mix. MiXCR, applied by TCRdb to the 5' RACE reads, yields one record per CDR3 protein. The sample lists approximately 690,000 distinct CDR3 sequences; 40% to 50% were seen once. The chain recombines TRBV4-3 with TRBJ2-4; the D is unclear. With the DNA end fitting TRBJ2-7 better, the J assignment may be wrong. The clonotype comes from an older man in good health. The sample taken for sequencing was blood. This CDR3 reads CASSQETSGLGFDEQYF. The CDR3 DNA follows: TGCGCCAGCAGCCAAGAAACCTCGGGCCTGGGGTTTGACGAGCAGTACTTC.